The TCR beta chain under discussion was sequenced for a study of human versus mouse CDR3 diversity and MHC coevolution. Study results and caveats: Compared with mice, human CDR3s carried more deletions and insertions on average.

Notes on this clone: The antigen is undetermined. The sample holds other DNA sequences that translate to the same CDR3.

Germline CDR1 is KGHSH and CDR2 is LQKENI. Trimming left V 3 bases short and J 1 base short, with 6 bases between. The CDR3 extends over 13 amino acids. Generated by immunoSEQ multiplex PCR, the TCRdb table keeps only in-frame clones and is missing some. The sample yields some 82,000 clones, over 85% seen once. Source material: naive CD4+ T cells from blood. Subset specified: CD45RO-negative CD62L-positive naive CD4 T cells. The chain combines TRBV18 with TRBJ1-1; maybe TRBD1 (6 bases). This sequence originates from a person between 25 and 70 years old in good health. As DNA, the CDR3 is TGTGCCAGCTCACCGGGACAGAACACTGAAGCTTTCTTT. Translating gives CASSPGQNTEAFF.